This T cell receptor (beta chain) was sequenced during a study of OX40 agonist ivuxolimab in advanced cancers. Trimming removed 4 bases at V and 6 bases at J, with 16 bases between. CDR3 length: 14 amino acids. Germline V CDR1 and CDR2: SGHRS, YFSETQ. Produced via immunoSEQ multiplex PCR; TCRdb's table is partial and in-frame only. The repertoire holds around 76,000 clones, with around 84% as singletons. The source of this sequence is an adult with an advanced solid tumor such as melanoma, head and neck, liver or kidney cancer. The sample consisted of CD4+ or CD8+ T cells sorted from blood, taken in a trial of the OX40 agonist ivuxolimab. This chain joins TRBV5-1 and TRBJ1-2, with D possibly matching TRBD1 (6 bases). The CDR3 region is CASSAPTGLDGYTF. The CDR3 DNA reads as TGCGCCAGCAGCGCCCCTACAGGGCTGGATGGCTACACCTTC.